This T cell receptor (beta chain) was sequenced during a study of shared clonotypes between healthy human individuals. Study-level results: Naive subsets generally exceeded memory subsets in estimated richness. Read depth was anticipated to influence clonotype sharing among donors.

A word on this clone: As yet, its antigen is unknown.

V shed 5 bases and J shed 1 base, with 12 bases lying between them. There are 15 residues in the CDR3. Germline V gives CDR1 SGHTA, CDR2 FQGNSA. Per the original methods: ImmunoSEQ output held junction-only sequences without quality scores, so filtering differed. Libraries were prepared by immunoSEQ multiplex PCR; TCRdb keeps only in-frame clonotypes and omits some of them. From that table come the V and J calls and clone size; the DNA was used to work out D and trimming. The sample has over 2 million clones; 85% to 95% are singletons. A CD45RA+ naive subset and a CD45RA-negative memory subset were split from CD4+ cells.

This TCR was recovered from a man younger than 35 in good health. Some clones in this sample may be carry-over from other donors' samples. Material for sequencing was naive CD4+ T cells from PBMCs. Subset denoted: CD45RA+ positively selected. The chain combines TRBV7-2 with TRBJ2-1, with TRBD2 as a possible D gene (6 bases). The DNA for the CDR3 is TGTGCCAGCAGCCCTACTAGCATGTCCTACAATGAGCAGTTCTTC. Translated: CASSPTSMSYNEQFF.